A selection of T cell receptor beta chains follows, all from one sample in a study of spatial heterogeneity in lung cancer. TCRdb passed the 5' RACE reads through MiXCR, listing each CDR3 protein once. The sample yields about 43,000 distinct CDR3 sequences, under 25% seen once. Sequenced material: PBMCs, taken at follow-up. Receptor source: a female donor with early-stage non-small cell lung cancer. CDR3s include the opening cysteine and the closing phenylalanine or tryptophan. The D gene is left open where the match is weak. Clone sizes are given selectively: once, few, many, or a class where the clone is expanded.

v_call: TRBV5-1; j_call: TRBJ1-1; d_call: TRBD1; clone_size: -; cdr3_nt: TGCGCCAGCAGCACAACGGACAGGGCGAGTACTGAAGCTTTCTTT; cdr3_aa: CASSTTDRASTEAFF
v_call: TRBV2; j_call: TRBJ2-1; d_call: TRBD1; clone_size: many; cdr3_nt: TGTGCCAGCAGTGAACCGGGACAGGGCGAAAATGAGCAGTTCTTC; cdr3_aa: CASSEPGQGENEQFF
v_call: TRBV29-1; j_call: TRBJ2-1; d_call: TRBD2; clone_size: -; cdr3_nt: TGCAGCGTTGCTACGACTGAGACTAGCGGGGTTTATCATTTCGCCTACAATGAGCAGTTCTTC; cdr3_aa: CSVATTETSGVYHFAYNEQFF
v_call: TRBV2; j_call: TRBJ2-2; d_call: -; clone_size: -; cdr3_nt: TGTGCCAGTTGGAGGGCGGGCACCGGGGAGCTGTTTTTT; cdr3_aa: CASWRAGTGELFF
v_call: TRBV12-3/TRBV12-4; j_call: TRBJ1-4; d_call: -; clone_size: -; cdr3_nt: TGTGCCAGCGGGTTGGGGGAAAAACTGTTTTTT; cdr3_aa: CASGLGEKLFF
v_call: TRBV11-2; j_call: TRBJ2-7; d_call: -; clone_size: -; cdr3_nt: TGTGCCAGCAGCCCCGGGACTTTCCAAAGGCACGAGCAGTACTTC; cdr3_aa: CASSPGTFQRHEQYF
v_call: TRBV5-1; j_call: TRBJ2-3; d_call: TRBD1; clone_size: -; cdr3_nt: TGCGCCAGCAGCTGGGGGCGACAGGGGAAGGGCACAGATACGCAGTATTTT; cdr3_aa: CASSWGRQGKGTDTQYF
v_call: TRBV7-3; j_call: TRBJ2-1; d_call: -; clone_size: -; cdr3_nt: TGTGCCAGCAGCTTAAATACGGGGGTCTACAATGAGCAGTTCTTC; cdr3_aa: CASSLNTGVYNEQFF
v_call: TRBV10-3; j_call: TRBJ1-2; d_call: -; clone_size: -; cdr3_nt: TGTGCCATCAGTGAGGGGGGTAACTATGGCTACACCTTC; cdr3_aa: CAISEGGNYGYTF
v_call: TRBV12-3/TRBV12-4; j_call: TRBJ2-3; d_call: -; clone_size: -; cdr3_nt: TGTGCCAGCAGGTCCATCGAGAGCTCAGATACGCAGTATTTT; cdr3_aa: CASRSIESSDTQYF
v_call: TRBV11-1; j_call: TRBJ2-7; d_call: -; clone_size: few; cdr3_nt: TGTGCCAGCAGCTTAGGGGGAGCGGACGAGCAGTACTTC; cdr3_aa: CASSLGGADEQYF
v_call: TRBV20-1; j_call: TRBJ1-2; d_call: -; clone_size: few; cdr3_nt: TGCAGTGCTAGAGATAATAACTATGGCTACACCTTC; cdr3_aa: CSARDNNYGYTF
v_call: TRBV29-1; j_call: TRBJ1-2; d_call: TRBD1; clone_size: few; cdr3_nt: TGCAGCGTTTTACCCACAGGGGGCGCGAACGGCTACACCTTC; cdr3_aa: CSVLPTGGANGYTF
v_call: TRBV9; j_call: TRBJ2-3; d_call: -; clone_size: once; cdr3_nt: TGTGCCAGCAGCGTAGGTCCTAGTTCTAGCACAGATACGCAGTATTTT; cdr3_aa: CASSVGPSSSTDTQYF
v_call: TRBV28; j_call: TRBJ2-4; d_call: -; clone_size: many; cdr3_nt: TGTGCCAGCAGTTCCCGTGGGGGGAAAGGAGCCAAAAACATTCAGTACTTC; cdr3_aa: CASSSRGGKGAKNIQYF
v_call: TRBV6-5; j_call: TRBJ1-2; d_call: -; clone_size: few; cdr3_nt: TGTGCCAGCAGCACCCCTACAGGGCACCCTAGAGGCTACACCTTC; cdr3_aa: CASSTPTGHPRGYTF
v_call: TRBV7-8; j_call: TRBJ2-5; d_call: -; clone_size: -; cdr3_nt: TGTGCCAGCAGCTTATCCCCTACGGCAGGGACCCAGTACTTC; cdr3_aa: CASSLSPTAGTQYF
v_call: TRBV7-9; j_call: TRBJ1-1; d_call: TRBD1; clone_size: -; cdr3_nt: TGTGCCAGCAGCCAATTGACAGGGGCGGGCACTGAAGCTTTCTTT; cdr3_aa: CASSQLTGAGTEAFF
v_call: TRBV12-3/TRBV12-4; j_call: TRBJ1-5; d_call: -; clone_size: few; cdr3_nt: TGTGCCAGCAGTTTAGCAGCACAGCCCCAGCATTTT; cdr3_aa: CASSLAAQPQHF
v_call: TRBV20-1; j_call: TRBJ2-1; d_call: -; clone_size: -; cdr3_nt: TGCAGTGCTAGAGTCCTCTCTAGCTCACTCTACAATGAGCAGTTCTTC; cdr3_aa: CSARVLSSSLYNEQFF
v_call: TRBV18; j_call: TRBJ1-4; d_call: -; clone_size: few; cdr3_nt: TGTGCCAGCTCACCACTGGGAGAAAAACTGTTTTTT; cdr3_aa: CASSPLGEKLFF
v_call: TRBV11-2; j_call: TRBJ2-3; d_call: -; clone_size: few; cdr3_nt: TGTGCCAGCAGCTTACGGGGTCCAGATACGCAGTATTTT; cdr3_aa: CASSLRGPDTQYF
v_call: TRBV5-1; j_call: TRBJ1-1; d_call: -; clone_size: many; cdr3_nt: TGCGCCAGCGCGGCCAGCATGAACACTGAAGCTTTCTTT; cdr3_aa: CASAASMNTEAFF
v_call: TRBV25-1; j_call: TRBJ2-5; d_call: -; clone_size: -; cdr3_nt: TGTGCCAGCAAAGGGGACCAAGAGACCCAGTACTTC; cdr3_aa: CASKGDQETQYF
v_call: TRBV7-8; j_call: TRBJ2-1; d_call: TRBD2; clone_size: -; cdr3_nt: TGTGCCAGCAGCCCGGCCGGGGGGGCGGGTAATGAGCAGTTCTTC; cdr3_aa: CASSPAGGAGNEQFF
v_call: TRBV3-1; j_call: TRBJ1-6; d_call: -; clone_size: -; cdr3_nt: TGTGCCAGCAGCCAAGCGTATAATTCACCCCTCCACTTT; cdr3_aa: CASSQAYNSPLHF
v_call: TRBV12-3/TRBV12-4; j_call: TRBJ2-3; d_call: -; clone_size: -; cdr3_nt: TGTGCCAGCAGTCTGACTGGCACAGATACGCAGTATTTT; cdr3_aa: CASSLTGTDTQYF
v_call: TRBV6-5; j_call: TRBJ1-2; d_call: -; clone_size: -; cdr3_nt: TGTGCCACGGCATCGCTTTTGGGCTACACCTTC; cdr3_aa: CATASLLGYTF
v_call: TRBV10-2; j_call: TRBJ1-6; d_call: -; clone_size: many; cdr3_nt: TGCGCCAGCACCCGGCAGGCGAGTTCACCCCTCCACTTT; cdr3_aa: CASTRQASSPLHF
v_call: TRBV29-1; j_call: TRBJ2-3; d_call: -; clone_size: many; cdr3_nt: TGCAGCGTTGGTCGTACAGATACGCAGTATTTT; cdr3_aa: CSVGRTDTQYF
v_call: TRBV20-1; j_call: TRBJ2-7; d_call: TRBD2; clone_size: few; cdr3_nt: TGCAGTGCTCACCCCCGCCGGGAGGAAACCTACGAGCAGTACTTC; cdr3_aa: CSAHPRREETYEQYF
v_call: TRBV5-1; j_call: TRBJ2-1; d_call: -; clone_size: -; cdr3_nt: TGCGCCAGCAGCTCCTTATCTATGGGGAGTTCTTACAATGAGCAGTTCTTC; cdr3_aa: CASSSLSMGSSYNEQFF
v_call: TRBV21-1; j_call: TRBJ1-5; d_call: -; clone_size: many; cdr3_nt: TGTGCCAGCAGCAACTGGACAGGACAAATTAGCAATCAGCCCCAGCATTTT; cdr3_aa: CASSNWTGQISNQPQHF
v_call: TRBV20-1; j_call: TRBJ2-4; d_call: -; clone_size: -; cdr3_nt: TGCAGTGCGCAAGGGAACTCCAACTCGCTATTAGCCAAAAACATTCAGTACTTC; cdr3_aa: CSAQGNSNSLLAKNIQYF
v_call: TRBV5-1; j_call: TRBJ1-1; d_call: -; clone_size: -; cdr3_nt: TGCGCCAGCAGCTTGCTCGTCAGTGGAACTGAAGCTTTCTTT; cdr3_aa: CASSLLVSGTEAFF
v_call: TRBV5-4; j_call: TRBJ2-5; d_call: TRBD1; clone_size: -; cdr3_nt: TGTGCCAGCAGCTTGCCAGAGGGGACAGAGGCCCAGTACTTC; cdr3_aa: CASSLPEGTEAQYF
v_call: TRBV28; j_call: TRBJ2-7; d_call: -; clone_size: many; cdr3_nt: TGTGCCAGCAGTTCCATGTTGCGGGACAGCCTATCCTACGAGCAGTACTTC; cdr3_aa: CASSSMLRDSLSYEQYF